The 6 T cell receptor beta chains given below trace back to one sample, sequenced in a study of blood T cell repertoires in COVID-19. Profiling relied on immunoSEQ multiplex PCR, and the TCRdb table lists in-frame clones only, not all of them. The sample yields 450,000 to 500,000 clones, approximately 85% seen once. Source material: peripheral blood. The source of these receptors is a human donor in a cohort sampled during active COVID-19.

This clone was seen more than once but under ten times. V is TRBV2 and J is TRBJ1-2; no firm D call. The V end was cut by 4 bases, the J end by 7 bases, with 19 bases between. CDR3 length equals 15 residues. Germline loops: CDR1 SNHLY, CDR2 FYNNEI. DNA of the CDR3: TGTGCCAGCAGTGGCGATACGGGTATGGTATCTGGCTACACCTTC. This sequence encodes CASSGDTGMVSGYTF.

This sequence joins TRBV7-3 and TRBJ1-3; D possibly corresponds to TRBD1 (6 bases). The CDR3 is 16 amino acids. Germline CDR1 reads SGHTA; CDR2 reads FQGTGA. V gave up 0 bases and J gave up 0 bases, with 9 bases separating them. The CDR3 is CASSLTGAGSGNTIYF. In nucleotides, the CDR3 is TGTGCCAGCAGCTTAACGGGGGCAGGCTCTGGAAACACCATATATTTT.

This chain connects TRBV6-5 to TRBJ2-1, with 9 nucleotides matching TRBD1. Germline CDR1 and CDR2: MNHEY and SVGAGI. The J segment lost 9 bases and the V segment lost 9 bases, leaving 12 bases of the junction unmatched. CDR3 length: 14 amino acids. CDR3 protein: CASGRGTGPGEQFF. CDR3 DNA: TGTGCCAGTGGCAGGGGGACAGGGCCTGGTGAGCAGTTCTTC.

The chain links TRBV30 to TRBJ1-6, with 7 positions matching TRBD1. The trim removed 4 bases at V and 10 bases at J, leaving 13 bases unmatched. The CDR3 consists of 15 residues. In germline, CDR1 is GTSNPN, CDR2 SVGIG (reference sequence). CDR3 bases: TGTGCCTGGACCCGCCGCGAGACAGGGAACTCACCCCTCCACTTT. Translating gives CAWTRRETGNSPLHF.

This clone was recorded a few times. J is TRBJ1-4 and V is TRBV21-1. TRBV21-1 is listed as a pseudogene. This CDR3 contains 16 residues. CDR3 residues: CASSKGVTKHNEKLFF. DNA for the CDR3: TGTGCCAGCAGCAAAGGAGTAACCAAGCATAATGAAAAACTGTTTTTT.

Concerning this clone: A read error may account for a junction end that differs from germline. V and J are TRBV6-1 and TRBJ1-5, with D possibly being TRBD1 (5 bases). The CDR3 length is 16 residues. CDR1 and CDR2 from the germline V gene are MNHNS and SASEGT. Here the CDR3 reads CASTESRGRNNQPQHF. DNA for the CDR3: TGTGCCAGCACTGAAAGTCGGGGGAGGAACAATCAGCCCCAGCATTTT.